These 9 T cell receptor beta chains came from one sample sequenced in a study of cytomegalovirus exposure and HLA in healthy donors. The study ran its PCR with 60 Vbeta and 13 Jbeta primers. Only in-frame clones appear in the TCRdb table, and some are missing; sequencing was by immunoSEQ multiplex PCR. The repertoire holds roughly 250,000 clones, approximately 70% seen once, with under 2.5% in the top ten. The specimen sequenced was PBMCs. The receptor source for this set is a female donor in good health and CMV-seronegative.

This sequence joins TRBV28 and TRBJ2-7; 10 positions agree with TRBD2. J was trimmed by 5 bases and V by 6 bases; bases with no gene match: 10. This CDR3 has 15 residues. Germline CDR1 MDHEN, CDR2 SYDVKM. The CDR3 spells CASSRAELAGDEQYF. DNA of the CDR3: TGTGCCAGCAGCCGCGCCGAGCTAGCGGGAGACGAGCAGTACTTC.

This clone was seen a few times. This chain uses TRBV6-5 with TRBJ2-3, with a tentative D call TRBD1 (6 bases). Germline V CDR1 and CDR2: MNHEY, SVGAGI. The germline V and J ends were trimmed by 5 bases and 4 bases, with 10 bases remaining between them. This CDR3 comprises 13 residues. For the CDR3, the DNA is TGTGCCAGCAGTCCAGGGGTGGCAGATACGCAGTATTTT. Its translation is CASSPGVADTQYF.

The chain joins TRBV6-5 to TRBJ2-5, with D uncertain. The ends were cut back, 0 bases at V and 5 bases at J, with 7 bases in the middle. CDR1 is MNHEY and CDR2 is SVGAGI in the germline V gene. This CDR3 has 13 residues. Here the CDR3 reads CASSYSEEETQYF. The DNA of the CDR3 is TGTGCCAGCAGTTACTCTGAAGAGGAGACCCAGTACTTC.

The gene calls are TRBV6-5 and TRBJ2-1, with D maybe TRBD2 (6 bases). Germline lookup yields CDR1 MNHEY and CDR2 SVGAGI. V shed 9 bases and J shed 7 bases, with 13 bases lying between them. The CDR3 contains 12 residues. The CDR3 DNA reads TGTGCCAGTGGGGGACTGACAAATGAGCAGTTCTTC. Translation gives CASGGLTNEQFF.

The rearrangement joins TRBV27 to TRBJ2-7; the D is unclear. Germline CDR1 MNHEY, CDR2 SMNVEV (reference sequence). V was shortened by 6 bases and J by 0 bases, with 9 bases between the two germline ends. This CDR3 region has 13 residues. CDR3 sequence (DNA): TGTGCCAGCAGCCGGGTCGGCTCCTACGAGCAGTACTTC. It translates to CASSRVGSYEQYF.

The chain uses TRBV7-9 and TRBJ2-7; TRBD2 aligns across 9 bases. V was pared by 4 bases and J by 5 bases, with 18 bases of the junction left unmatched. This CDR3 spans 18 amino acids. The germline gives CDR1 SEHNR, CDR2 FQNEAQ (reference sequence). As DNA, the CDR3 is TGTGCCAGCAGCTCCTCCGCTAGCGGGACCCGAGCTAGCCACGAGCAGTACTTC. Translated, it gives CASSSSASGTRASHEQYF.

J is TRBJ2-1 and V is TRBV6-5; 7 positions match TRBD2. This CDR3 has 16 residues. Germline CDR1 MNHEY, CDR2 SVGAGI. V was clipped by 4 bases and J by 7 bases; unmatched bases: 13. CDR3 residues: CASSSGGFGGRNEQFF. CDR3 DNA sequence: TGTGCCAGCAGTTCCGGGGGGTTCGGGGGTAGGAATGAGCAGTTCTTC.

The rearrangement joins TRBV28 to TRBJ1-1, with D hard to call. The CDR3 contains 14 residues. Between the trimmed V and J ends, which lost 7 bases and 4 bases, there was a span of 16 bases. Germline-derived CDR1 and CDR2 are MDHEN and SYDVKM. The CDR3 region is CASTSNGGFTEAFF. For the CDR3, the DNA is TGTGCCAGCACTTCTAATGGAGGGTTCACTGAAGCTTTCTTT. Full variable domain (rest looked up from reference TRBV28 and TRBJ1-1): DVKVTQSSRYLVKRTGEKVFLECVQDMDHENMFWYRQDPGLGLRLIYFSYDVKMKEKGDIPEGYSVSREKKERFSLILESASTNQTSMYLCASTSNGGFTEAFFGQGTRLTVV.

For this clone: One end of the junction fails to match germline, which may point to a read error. The J gene is TRBJ1-2, the V gene TRBV7-9; D is perhaps TRBD1 (5 bases). This CDR3 spans 15 amino acids. Germline CDR1 and CDR2: SEHNR and FQNEAQ (reference sequence). CDR3: CSSSPGGSGGYGYTF. CDR3 in DNA: TGTTCCAGCAGCCCGGGGGGGTCAGGAGGGTATGGCTACACCTTC.